Described below is a single T cell receptor (beta chain) sequence and its context. CD45RO-negative, CCR7-selected cells formed the naive CD8 fraction, which excluded terminally differentiated effector memory CD45RA+ cells. This specimen belongs to a study of shared clonotypes between healthy human individuals. Some clones are missing from TCRdb's copy, which holds only in-frame ones; the method was immunoSEQ multiplex PCR. This table holds a few hundred thousand clones, around 95% found once. The length of the CDR3 is 11 residues. V lost 5 bases and J 7 bases, leaving 6 bases between the germline ends. Germline V lookup: CDR1 SEHNR, CDR2 FQNEAQ (reference sequence).

The sequenced sample consisted of naive CD8+ T cells sorted from blood. The clonotype comes from a woman between 25 and 40 years old in good health. This chain connects TRBV7-9 to TRBJ2-1; no firm D call. Written as DNA, the CDR3 is TGTGCCAGCAGCGCCCTTAATGAGCAGTTCTTC. Encoded protein: CASSALNEQFF.